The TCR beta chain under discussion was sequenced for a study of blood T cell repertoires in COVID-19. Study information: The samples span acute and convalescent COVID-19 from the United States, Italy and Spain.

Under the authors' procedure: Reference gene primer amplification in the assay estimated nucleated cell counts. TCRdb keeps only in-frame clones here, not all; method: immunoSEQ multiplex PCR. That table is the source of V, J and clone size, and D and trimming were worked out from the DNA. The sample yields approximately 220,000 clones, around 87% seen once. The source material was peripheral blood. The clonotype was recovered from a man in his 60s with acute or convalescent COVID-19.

The CDR3 here is CASSQFRTRQETQYF. The CDR3 coding sequence is TGTGCCAGCAGCCAATTTCGGACTCGACAAGAGACCCAGTACTTC. The gene calls are TRBV3-1 (or the pseudogene TRBV3-2) and TRBJ2-5, with a tentative D call TRBD2 (5 bases). V gave up 2 bases and J gave up 2 bases, with 12 bases separating them. Germline-derived CDR1 and CDR2 are LGHDT and YNNKEL (reference sequence). CDR3 length equals 15 residues.